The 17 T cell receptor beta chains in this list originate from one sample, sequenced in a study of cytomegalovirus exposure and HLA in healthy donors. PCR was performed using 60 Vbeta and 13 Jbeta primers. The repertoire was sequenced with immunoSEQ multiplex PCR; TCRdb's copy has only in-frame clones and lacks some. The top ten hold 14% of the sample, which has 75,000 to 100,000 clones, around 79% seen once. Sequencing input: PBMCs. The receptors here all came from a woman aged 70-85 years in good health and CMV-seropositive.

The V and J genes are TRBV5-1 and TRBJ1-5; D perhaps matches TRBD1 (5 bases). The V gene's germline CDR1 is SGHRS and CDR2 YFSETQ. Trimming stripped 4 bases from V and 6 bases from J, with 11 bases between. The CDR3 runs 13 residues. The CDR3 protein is CASSLGGSQPQHF. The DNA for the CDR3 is TGCGCCAGCAGCCTTGGGGGGAGTCAGCCCCAGCATTTT.

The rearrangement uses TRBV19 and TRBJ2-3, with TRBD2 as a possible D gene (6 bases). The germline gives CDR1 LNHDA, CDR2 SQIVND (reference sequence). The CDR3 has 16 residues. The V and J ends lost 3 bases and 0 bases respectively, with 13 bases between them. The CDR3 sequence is CASSMVLAGSTDTQYF. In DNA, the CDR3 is TGTGCCAGTAGTATGGTTCTGGCGGGGAGCACAGATACGCAGTATTTT.

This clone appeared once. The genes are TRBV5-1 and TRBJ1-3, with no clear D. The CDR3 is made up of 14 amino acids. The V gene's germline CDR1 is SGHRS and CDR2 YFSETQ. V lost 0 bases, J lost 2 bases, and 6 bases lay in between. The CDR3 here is CASSLGHPGNTIYF. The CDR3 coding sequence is TGCGCCAGCAGCTTGGGGCATCCTGGAAACACCATATATTTT.

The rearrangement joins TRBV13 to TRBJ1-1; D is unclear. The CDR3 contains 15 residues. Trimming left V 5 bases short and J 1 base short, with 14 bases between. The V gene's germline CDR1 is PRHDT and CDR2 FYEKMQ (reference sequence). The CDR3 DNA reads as TGTGCCAGCAGCCCTAGCGAGTTAAGGAACACTGAAGCTTTCTTT. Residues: CASSPSELRNTEAFF.

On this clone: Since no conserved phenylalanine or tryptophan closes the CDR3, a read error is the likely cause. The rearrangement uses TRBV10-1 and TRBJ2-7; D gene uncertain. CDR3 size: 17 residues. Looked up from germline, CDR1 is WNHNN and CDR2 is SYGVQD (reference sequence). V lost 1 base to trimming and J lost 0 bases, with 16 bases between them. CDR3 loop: CASSEFNNLGSSYEQYL. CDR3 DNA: TGCGCCAGCAGTGAGTTTAATAATTTGGGCAGCTCCTACGAGCAGTACCTC.

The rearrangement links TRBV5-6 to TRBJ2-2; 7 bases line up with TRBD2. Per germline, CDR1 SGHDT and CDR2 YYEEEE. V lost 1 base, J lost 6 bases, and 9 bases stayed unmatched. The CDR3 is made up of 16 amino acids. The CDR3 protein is CASSLKWRAGAGELFF. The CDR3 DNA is TGTGCCAGCAGCTTGAAATGGCGCGCGGGGGCCGGGGAGCTGTTTTTT.

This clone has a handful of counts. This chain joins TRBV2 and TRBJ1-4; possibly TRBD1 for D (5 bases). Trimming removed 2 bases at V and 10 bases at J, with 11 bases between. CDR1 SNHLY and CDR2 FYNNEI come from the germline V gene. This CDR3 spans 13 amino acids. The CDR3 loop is CASSEWGDSKLFF. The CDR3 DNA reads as TGTGCCAGCAGTGAATGGGGGGACTCAAAACTGTTTTTT. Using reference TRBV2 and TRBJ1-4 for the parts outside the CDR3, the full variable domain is EPEVTQTPSHQVTQMGQEVILRCVPISNHLYFYWYRQILGQKVEFLVSFYNNEISEKSEIFDDQFSVERPDGSNFTLKIRSTKLEDSAMYFCASSEWGDSKLFFGSGTQLSVL.

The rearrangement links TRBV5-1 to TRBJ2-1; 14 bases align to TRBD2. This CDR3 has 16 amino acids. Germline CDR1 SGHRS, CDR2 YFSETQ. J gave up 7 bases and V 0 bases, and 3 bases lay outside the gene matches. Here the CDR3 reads CASSLGLAGGRNEQFF. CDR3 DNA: TGCGCCAGCAGCTTGGGACTAGCGGGGGGGCGAAATGAGCAGTTCTTC.

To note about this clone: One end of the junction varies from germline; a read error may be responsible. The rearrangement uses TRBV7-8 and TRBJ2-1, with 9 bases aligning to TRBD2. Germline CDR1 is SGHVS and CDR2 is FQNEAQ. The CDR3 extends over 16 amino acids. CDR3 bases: TGTGCCGGCAGCTTACTCGGACTAGCGCGCTACAATGAGCAGCTCTTC. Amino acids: CAGSLLGLARYNEQLF. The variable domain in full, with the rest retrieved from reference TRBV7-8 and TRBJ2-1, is GAGVSQSPRYKVAKRGQDVALRCDPISGHVSLFWYQQALGQGPEFLTYFQNEAQLDKSGLPSDRFFAERPEGSVSTLKIQRTQQEDSAVYLCAGSLLGLARYNEQLFGPGTRLTVL.

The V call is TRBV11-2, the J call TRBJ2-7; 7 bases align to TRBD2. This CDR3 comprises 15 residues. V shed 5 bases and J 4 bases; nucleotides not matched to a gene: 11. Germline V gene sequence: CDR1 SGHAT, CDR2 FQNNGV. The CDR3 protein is CASSRPGGWDYEQYF. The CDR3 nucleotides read TGTGCCAGCAGCCGACCGGGGGGTTGGGATTACGAGCAGTACTTC.

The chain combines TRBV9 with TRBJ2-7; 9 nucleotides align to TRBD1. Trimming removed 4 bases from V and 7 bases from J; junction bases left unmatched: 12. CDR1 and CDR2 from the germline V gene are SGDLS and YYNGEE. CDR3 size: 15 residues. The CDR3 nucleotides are TGTGCCAGCAGCCCGCCGGGACAGGGATCGGCTGAGCAGTACTTC. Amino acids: CASSPPGQGSAEQYF.

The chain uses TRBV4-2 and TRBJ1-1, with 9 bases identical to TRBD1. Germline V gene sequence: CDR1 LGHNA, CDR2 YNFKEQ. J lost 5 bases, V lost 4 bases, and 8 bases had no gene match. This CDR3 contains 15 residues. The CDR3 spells CASSPRQGVLTEAFF. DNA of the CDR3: TGTGCCAGCAGCCCCCGACAGGGGGTTTTAACTGAAGCTTTCTTT.

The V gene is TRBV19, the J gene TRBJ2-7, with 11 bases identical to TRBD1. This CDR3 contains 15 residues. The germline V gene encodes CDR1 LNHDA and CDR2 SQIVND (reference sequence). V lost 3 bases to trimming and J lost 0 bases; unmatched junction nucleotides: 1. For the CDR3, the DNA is TGTGCCAGTAGTATCGGGACAGGGGGCTCCTACGAGCAGTACTTC. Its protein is CASSIGTGGSYEQYF.

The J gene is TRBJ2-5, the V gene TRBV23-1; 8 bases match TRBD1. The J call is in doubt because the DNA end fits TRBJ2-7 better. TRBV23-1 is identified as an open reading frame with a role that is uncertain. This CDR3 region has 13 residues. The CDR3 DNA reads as TGCGCCAGCAGTCAGGGACAGGAGTACGAGCAGTACTTC. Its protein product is CASSQGQEYEQYF.

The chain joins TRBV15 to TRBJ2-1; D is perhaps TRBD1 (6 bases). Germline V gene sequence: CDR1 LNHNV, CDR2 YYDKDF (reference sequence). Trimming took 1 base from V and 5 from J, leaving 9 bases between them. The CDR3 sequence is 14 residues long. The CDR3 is CATSRAGVNNEQFF. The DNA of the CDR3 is TGTGCCACCAGCAGAGCAGGGGTGAACAATGAGCAGTTCTTC.

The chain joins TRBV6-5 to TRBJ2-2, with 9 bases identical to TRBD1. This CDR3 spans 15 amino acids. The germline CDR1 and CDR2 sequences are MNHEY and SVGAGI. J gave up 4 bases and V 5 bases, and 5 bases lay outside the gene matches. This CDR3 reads CASSPQGASTGELFF. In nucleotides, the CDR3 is TGTGCCAGCAGTCCACAGGGGGCGAGCACCGGGGAGCTGTTTTTT.

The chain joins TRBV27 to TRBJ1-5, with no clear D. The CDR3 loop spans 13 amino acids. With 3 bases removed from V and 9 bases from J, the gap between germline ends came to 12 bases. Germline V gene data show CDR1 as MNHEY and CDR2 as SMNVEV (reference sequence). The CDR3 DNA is TGTGCCAGCAGTTTGTACGTATCAGGGCCCCAGCATTTT. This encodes CASSLYVSGPQHF.